The entry below gives a single T cell receptor (beta chain) sequence along with its context. 5' RACE that incorporated UMI labels was used to prepare the TRB cDNA libraries. Reanalyzing the 5' RACE reads, TCRdb keeps one entry per CDR3 protein, without DNA. Its clone listing holds roughly 48,000 distinct CDR3 sequences. The data derive from a study of CXCR3-negative and CXCR3-positive naive CD8 T cells. The V gene's germline CDR1 is LGHDT and CDR2 YNNKEL (reference sequence). This CDR3 spans 14 amino acids. Sample: memory CD8+ T cells from blood. The V call is TRBV3-1, the J call TRBJ2-1. The origin of this receptor is a human donor in good health. Some clones in this sample may be carry-over from other donors' samples. The CDR3 spells CASTDGVDYFEQFF.